This entry lists 30 T cell receptor beta chains sequenced from one sample in a study of T cells in Graves' hyperthyroidism and ophthalmopathy. There were TCR beta CDR3 regions amplified from RNA transcripts. TCR CDR3 underwent first-round RT-PCR with the HTBI primer set. One entry per CDR3 protein, called by TCRdb with MiXCR from the multiplex PCR reads. The data contain approximately 640,000 distinct CDR3 sequences, under 20% of them seen just once; the ten biggest clones take up about 3.8%. The material sequenced was blood. Every receptor here comes from a woman in her 30s with Graves' hyperthyroidism.

The chain is built from TRBV20-1 and TRBJ1-4; the D is unclear. Germline V CDR1 and CDR2: DFQATT, SNEGSKA (reference sequence). This CDR3 has 13 residues. Trimming pared 3 bases from V and 7 bases from J, leaving 12 bases between. DNA for the CDR3: TGCAGTGCTAGTCCATACATGTCTGAAAAACTGTTTTTT. This codes for CSASPYMSEKLFF.

This clonotype has a count of ten or more. The rearrangement joins TRBV7-8 to TRBJ1-2; D gene ambiguous. The V end lost 2 bases, the J end lost 3 bases, and 13 bases lay between the germline ends. Germline values: CDR1 SGHVS, CDR2 FQNEAQ. CDR3 length equals 15 residues. CDR3 amino acids: CASSLFPSGDYGYTF. The CDR3 DNA reads TGTGCCAGCAGCTTATTCCCCAGCGGGGACTATGGCTACACCTTC.

This clonotype was picked up many times. This chain connects TRBV28 to TRBJ2-3, with D perhaps TRBD1 (5 bases). CDR1 is MDHEN and CDR2 is SYDVKM in the germline V gene. V shed 6 bases and J shed 6 bases, with 13 bases lying between them. The CDR3 spans 13 residues. CDR3 protein: CASRPRGSDTQYF. DNA of the CDR3: TGTGCCAGCAGGCCTAGGGGTAGCGATACGCAGTATTTT.

This clonotype has ten or more counts. The chain joins TRBV19 to TRBJ2-5; 9 bases map to TRBD2. Looked up from germline, CDR1 is LNHDA and CDR2 is SQIVND (reference sequence). The CDR3 loop spans 13 amino acids. J lost 3 bases, V lost 7 bases, and 3 bases had no gene match. In nucleotides, the CDR3 is TGTGCCAGTACCGGGACTAGCAAAGAGACCCAGTACTTC. The encoded protein is CASTGTSKETQYF.

In this sample, this clonotype turned up many times. The genes are TRBV29-1 and TRBJ2-2; tentatively, D is TRBD1 (6 bases). From germline, CDR1 is SQVTM and CDR2 ANQGSEA. Trimming took 6 bases from V and 7 from J, leaving 15 bases between them. The CDR3 length is 13 residues. CDR3 in amino acids: CSVAQLGGGELFF. The CDR3 DNA reads as TGCAGCGTGGCTCAACTAGGGGGCGGGGAGCTGTTTTTT.

A remark on this clonotype: It may be a read error: a sequence one base away is much more abundant. The rearrangement uses TRBV27 and TRBJ2-7; a possible D gene is TRBD2 (6 bases). The CDR3 runs to 13 residues. The V gene's germline CDR1 is MNHEY and CDR2 SMNVEV (reference sequence). As DNA, the CDR3 is TGTGCCAGCAGTGCCCGGGACTCCTACGAGCAGCACTTC. This gives the protein CASSARDSYEQHF.

CDR3 residues: CASSAPGQGVSYGYTF. DNA for the CDR3: TGTGCCAGCAGTGCACCGGGACAGGGCGTTTCGTATGGCTACACCTTC. This chain connects TRBV25-1 to TRBJ1-2, with 9 bases matching TRBD1. Trimming cost V 4 bases and J 5 bases; bases outside gene matches: 11. The CDR3 consists of 16 residues. CDR1 and CDR2 from the germline V gene are MGHDK and SYGVNS.

The chain has TRBV6-1 and TRBJ1-4, with D possibly TRBD1 on 5 matching bases. The V end was cut by 5 bases, the J end by 8 bases, with 15 bases between. From germline, CDR1 is MNHNS and CDR2 SASEGT. The CDR3 length is 14 residues. DNA for the CDR3: TGTGCCAGCAGTTATCAGGGTTTGGGGGAAAAACTGTTTTTT. Translated, it gives CASSYQGLGEKLFF.

CDR3 loop: CAIRDMTGGPYNEQFF. The CDR3 DNA reads TGTGCCATCAGGGACATGACAGGGGGACCCTACAATGAGCAGTTCTTC. The rearrangement joins TRBV10-3 to TRBJ2-1, with 9 nucleotides matching TRBD1. V shed 6 bases and J 2 bases; nucleotides not matched to a gene: 8. From germline, CDR1 is ENHRY and CDR2 SYGVKD. This CDR3 comprises 16 residues.

This clonotype occurred a few times. The chain couples TRBV19 to TRBJ2-4, with 10 bases lining up with TRBD2. Trimming removed 4 bases from V and 3 bases from J; junction bases left unmatched: 15. CDR1 LNHDA and CDR2 SQIVND come from the germline V gene (reference sequence). This CDR3 has 19 amino acids. The DNA of the CDR3 is TGTGCCAGTAGTAGAACGGCTAGCGGGAGCCTTGTGGACAAAAACATTCAGTACTTC. It yields the protein CASSRTASGSLVDKNIQYF.

This clonotype was found a few times. This chain uses TRBV27 with TRBJ2-1; a possible D gene is TRBD1 (6 bases). The V gene lost 5 bases and the J gene lost 10 bases, with 15 bases spanning the gap. The V gene's germline CDR1 is MNHEY and CDR2 SMNVEV (reference sequence). The CDR3 is 13 amino acids. CDR3 coding DNA: TGTGCCAGCAGTCTTGGGACATGGGGGGAGCAGTTCTTC. It codes for CASSLGTWGEQFF.

There are many counts of this clonotype. This chain connects TRBV28 to TRBJ2-5, with 12 nucleotides matching TRBD2. This CDR3 has 20 residues. Germline CDR1 MDHEN, CDR2 SYDVKM. V shed 0 bases, J shed 4 bases, and the junction held 15 bases outside the gene matches. The CDR3 reads CASSLWVRLAGGRSGETQYF. The DNA for the CDR3 is TGTGCCAGCAGTTTATGGGTCCGGCTAGCGGGAGGGAGGTCCGGAGAGACCCAGTACTTC.

The CDR3 DNA reads as TGCGCCAGCAGCCCGGCCGGGACAGGGGGTGCTTATGGCTACACCTTC. It codes for CASSPAGTGGAYGYTF. The chain joins TRBV5-1 to TRBJ1-2; 11 bases align to TRBD1. Germline CDR1 SGHRS, CDR2 YFSETQ. The CDR3 runs 16 residues. Trimming removed 4 bases from V and 5 bases from J; junction bases left unmatched: 10.

The chain joins TRBV10-3 to TRBJ1-5; tentative D call: TRBD1 (6 bases). Germline-derived CDR1 and CDR2 are ENHRY and SYGVKD. This CDR3 has 13 amino acids. Between the trimmed V and J ends, which lost 4 bases and 3 bases, there was a span of 7 bases. DNA of the CDR3: TGTGCCATCAGTGCAGGGGACAATCAGCCCCAGCATTTT. Amino acid sequence: CAISAGDNQPQHF.

This clonotype came up a few times. V usage is TRBV11-2 and J usage is TRBJ2-1, with 7 bases that match TRBD1. CDR1 SGHAT and CDR2 FQNNGV come from the germline V gene. This CDR3 comprises 16 residues. J gave up 5 bases and V 1 base, and 8 bases lay outside the gene matches. The CDR3 sequence: CASSLGEGASDNEQFF. In DNA form, the CDR3 reads TGTGCCAGCAGCTTAGGAGAGGGGGCCTCTGACAATGAGCAGTTCTTC.

This clonotype has a count of ten or more. This chain joins TRBV3-1 and TRBJ1-6; D is uncertain. V lost 6 bases and J 6 bases, leaving 6 bases between the germline ends. CDR1 and CDR2 from the germline V gene are LGHDT and YNNKEL (reference sequence). This CDR3 has 12 residues. Written as DNA, the CDR3 is TGTGCCAGCAGTTTACTTAATTCACCCCTCCACTTT. Translation: CASSLLNSPLHF.

The chain is built from TRBV27 and TRBJ2-7; no firm D call. The CDR3 extends over 12 amino acids. Trimming cost V 8 bases and J 4 bases, with 12 bases left between them. The V gene's germline CDR1 is MNHEY and CDR2 SMNVEV (reference sequence). The CDR3 is CASGYTPYEQYF. The CDR3 nucleotides read TGTGCCAGCGGTTATACACCTTACGAGCAGTACTTC.

This clonotype was observed a few times. The genes are TRBV28 and TRBJ1-1; a possible D gene is TRBD1 (5 bases). Germline assignment: CDR1 MDHEN and CDR2 SYDVKM. This CDR3 contains 14 residues. Trimming left V 3 bases short and J 4 bases short, with 12 bases between. CDR3 coding DNA: TGTGCCAGCAGTTTGTACAGGTTCCCCACTGAAGCTTTCTTT. This gives the protein CASSLYRFPTEAFF.

This clonotype was found a few times. This sequence joins TRBV5-1 and TRBJ1-1, with 7 positions matching TRBD1. The CDR3 contains 15 residues. Germline-derived CDR1 and CDR2 are SGHRS and YFSETQ. The junction had 7 bases not matched to a gene; V was cut back by 0 bases and J by 5 bases. CDR3 DNA: TGCGCCAGCAGCTTGGAGGTGCAGGGGGGGACTGAAGCTTTCTTT. Its protein is CASSLEVQGGTEAFF.

To note about this clonotype: This clone may be a read error of a much larger clone one base away. The CDR3 DNA sequence: TGTGCCAGCAGTGATTTTCGACTAGCGGGAACCCATGAGCAGTTCTTC. It codes for CASSDFRLAGTHEQFF. This chain joins TRBV27 and TRBJ2-1; 11 nucleotides line up with TRBD2. With V trimmed by 5 bases and J by 8 bases, 11 bases remained unmatched. The CDR3 contains 16 residues. Germline V gene lookup returns CDR1 MNHEY and CDR2 SMNVEV (reference sequence).

V and J are TRBV6-2 or TRBV6-3 and TRBJ2-3; the D gene is possibly TRBD2 (6 bases). The CDR3 has 20 amino acids. The germline CDR1 and CDR2 sequences are MNHEY and SVGEGT. Trimming removed 6 bases from V and 0 bases from J, with 28 bases in between. CDR3 sequence reads: CASSFTPGDAAFGSTDTQYF. The CDR3 DNA is TGTGCCAGCAGCTTTACCCCGGGAGACGCTGCGTTTGGGAGCACAGATACGCAGTATTTT.

Details on this clonotype: This may stem from a read error, because a much larger clone lies one nucleotide away. CDR3 nucleotides: TGTGTCAGCAGCTTAGAGGTCTCCTCGCATGAGCAGTTCTTC. Its translation is CVSSLEVSSHEQFF. V and J are TRBV7-9 and TRBJ2-1, with unresolved D. Germline assignment: CDR1 SEHNR and CDR2 FQNEAQ (reference sequence). This CDR3 region has 14 residues.

This clonotype appeared many times. V usage is TRBV7-2 and J usage is TRBJ2-3, with 13 positions matching TRBD2. CDR3 length: 15 amino acids. The ends lost 1 base at V and 5 bases at J; junction bases unmatched: 0. Germline V gene data show CDR1 as SGHTA and CDR2 as FQGNSA. This CDR3 reads CASSLGLAGGDTQYF. The CDR3 nucleotides read TGTGCCAGCAGCTTAGGACTAGCGGGAGGAGATACGCAGTATTTT.

This clonotype has a handful of counts. The chain is built from TRBV30 and TRBJ2-1; D perhaps matches TRBD2 (6 bases). The CDR3 is 12 residues long. V dropped 3 bases and J dropped 8 bases, with 11 bases sitting between them. Germline lookup yields CDR1 GTSNPN and CDR2 SVGIG (reference sequence). CDR3 in amino acids: CAWRNPGDEQFF. Written as DNA, the CDR3 is TGTGCCTGGAGAAATCCGGGGGATGAGCAGTTCTTC.

This clonotype was detected ten times or more. In DNA, the CDR3 is TGTGCCAGCAGTGCTCGTCGCGATACGCAGTATTTT. Its translation: CASSARRDTQYF. This chain connects TRBV28 to TRBJ2-3; D is undetermined. The germline gives CDR1 MDHEN, CDR2 SYDVKM. The CDR3 runs 12 residues. Trimming stripped 5 bases from V and 6 bases from J, with 9 bases between.

This clonotype showed up many times. The chain links TRBV2 to TRBJ1-3, with D uncertain. The germline gives CDR1 SNHLY, CDR2 FYNNEI. V shed 1 base and J shed 1 base, with 2 bases lying between them. This CDR3 comprises 13 residues. The CDR3 DNA is TGTGCCAGCAGTGAAGTGTCTGGAAACACCATATATTTT. Translation gives CASSEVSGNTIYF.

The gene calls are TRBV30 and TRBJ2-5, with D possibly being TRBD1 (6 bases). The CDR3 is made up of 13 amino acids. Germline CDR1 is GTSNPN and CDR2 is SVGIG (reference sequence). Between the trimmed V and J ends, which lost 2 bases and 2 bases, there was a span of 9 bases. The CDR3 sequence is CAWSQGIQETQYF. The DNA for the CDR3 is TGTGCCTGGAGTCAGGGGATACAAGAGACCCAGTACTTC.

The chain carries TRBV12-3 or TRBV12-4 and TRBJ1-6; TRBD1 matches at 9 bases. CDR3 length equals 14 residues. With V trimmed by 4 bases and J by 9 bases, 4 bases remained unmatched. In DNA form, the CDR3 reads TGTGCCAGCAGTTCTGGGACAGGGACTTCACCCCTCCACTTT. Translating it yields CASSSGTGTSPLHF.

This clonotype showed up just a few times. This chain connects TRBV30 to TRBJ2-7, with D possibly being TRBD1 (6 bases). Trimming removed 1 base from V and 6 bases from J, with 10 bases in between. The CDR3 runs 12 residues. Per the germline V gene, CDR1 is GTSNPN and CDR2 is SVGIG (reference sequence). DNA for the CDR3: TGTGCCTGGAGTGGACAGGTTTCCGAGCAGTACTTC. This sequence encodes CAWSGQVSEQYF.

There are many counts of this clonotype. The chain recombines TRBV28 with TRBJ2-1; 9 bases align to TRBD2. In germline, CDR1 is MDHEN, CDR2 SYDVKM. With 3 bases clipped from V and 6 bases from J, the junction kept 9 bases outside the gene matches. This CDR3 is built from 16 residues. The CDR3 sequence: CASSFAAGLASNEQFF. As DNA, the CDR3 is TGTGCCAGCAGTTTCGCCGCGGGACTAGCTTCCAATGAGCAGTTCTTC.